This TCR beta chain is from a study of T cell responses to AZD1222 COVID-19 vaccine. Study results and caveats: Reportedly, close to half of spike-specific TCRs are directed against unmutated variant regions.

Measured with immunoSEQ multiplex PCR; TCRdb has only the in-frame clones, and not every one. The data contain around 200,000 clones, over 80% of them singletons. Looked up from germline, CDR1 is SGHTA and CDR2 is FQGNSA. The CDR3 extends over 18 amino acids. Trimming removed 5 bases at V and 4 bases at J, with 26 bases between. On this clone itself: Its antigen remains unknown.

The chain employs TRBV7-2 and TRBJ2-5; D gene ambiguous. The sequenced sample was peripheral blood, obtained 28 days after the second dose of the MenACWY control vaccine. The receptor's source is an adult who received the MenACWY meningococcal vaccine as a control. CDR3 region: CASSSQPPRLTKGETQYF. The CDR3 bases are TGTGCCAGCAGCAGCCAGCCCCCCCGACTCACCAAGGGAGAGACCCAGTACTTC.